These 17 T cell receptor beta chains share one sample of origin, sequenced in a study of Ad26.COV2.S vaccination and SARS-CoV-2 variants. The assay was immunoSEQ multiplex PCR, and TCRdb's table has in-frame clones only and misses some. The data hold about 180,000 clones, with 87% observed a single time. The source material was peripheral blood, sampled after recovery from COVID-19. Receptors originate from a human donor who had recovered from COVID-19.

V is TRBV11-3 and J is TRBJ2-3; D assignment may be TRBD1 or TRBD2 (6 bases each). Germline CDR1 SGHNT, CDR2 YENEEA. The CDR3 length is 18 residues. Trimming cost V 5 bases and J 1 base, with 22 bases left between them. CDR3 sequence reads: CASSIPPTRGGGTDTQYF. In DNA, the CDR3 is TGTGCCAGCAGCATACCCCCGACCAGGGGAGGCGGCACAGATACGCAGTATTTT.

The chain couples TRBV28 to TRBJ1-3; 8 bases line up with TRBD1. This CDR3 comprises 15 residues. The germline gives CDR1 MDHEN, CDR2 SYDVKM. The trim removed 4 bases at V and 2 bases at J, leaving 4 bases unmatched. The DNA for the CDR3 is TGTGCCAGCAGTTCAAACAGGGGGACTGGAAACACCATATATTTT. Translated, it gives CASSSNRGTGNTIYF.

The chain links TRBV30 to TRBJ2-2; perhaps TRBD1 as D (6 bases). Germline loops: CDR1 GTSNPN, CDR2 SVGIG (reference sequence). This CDR3 has 13 amino acids. The V end was cut by 4 bases, the J end by 0 bases, with 6 bases between. CDR3: CAWTGANTGELFF. CDR3 DNA: TGTGCCTGGACAGGGGCGAACACCGGGGAGCTGTTTTTT.

This rearrangement joins TRBV3-1 (or the pseudogene TRBV3-2) to TRBJ2-3, with TRBD1 as a possible D gene (5 bases). The CDR3 consists of 14 residues. Trimming pared 0 bases from V and 1 base from J, leaving 5 bases between. Germline CDR1 reads LGHDT; CDR2 reads YNNKEL (reference sequence). CDR3 coding DNA: TGTGCCAGCAGCCAAGAAGGGGGCACAGATACGCAGTATTTT. Translated: CASSQEGGTDTQYF.

This clone has ten or more counts. The V gene is TRBV19, the J gene TRBJ2-7; 7 bases are a match to TRBD1. The length of the CDR3 is 16 residues. With 2 bases clipped from V and 0 bases from J, the junction kept 7 bases outside the gene matches. Germline assignment: CDR1 LNHDA and CDR2 SQIVND (reference sequence). CDR3 protein: CASSIIGGGSSYEQYF. CDR3 sequence (DNA): TGTGCCAGTAGTATAATAGGGGGCGGAAGCTCCTACGAGCAGTACTTC.

This chain uses TRBV11-2 with TRBJ2-7; D gene ambiguous. V was pared by 2 bases and J by 2 bases, with 4 bases between. Germline-derived CDR1 and CDR2 are SGHAT and FQNNGV. The CDR3 extends over 12 amino acids. The CDR3 coding sequence is TGTGCCAGCAGCTTACGTCCCTACGAGCAGTACTTC. Protein: CASSLRPYEQYF.

J is TRBJ2-3 and V is TRBV18, with TRBD2 identical over 9 bases. CDR1 and CDR2 (germline): KGHSH, LQKENI. The V gene end was trimmed by 5 bases and the J gene end by 4 bases; junction bases not matched to a gene: 7. This CDR3 comprises 15 residues. The CDR3 DNA reads TGTGCCAGCTCATCGCTAGCGGGGACAGCAGATACGCAGTATTTT. This codes for CASSSLAGTADTQYF.

This clone turned up a few times. The CDR3 nucleotides read TGTGCCAGCAGCCATCTCGGGACCGACGGCTACACCTTC. This encodes CASSHLGTDGYTF. V gene TRBV14 combines with J gene TRBJ1-2, with D perhaps matching TRBD1 (5 bases). The CDR3 consists of 13 residues. V was trimmed by 3 bases and J by 8 bases, leaving 13 bases between them. Germline loops: CDR1 SGHDN, CDR2 FVKESK.

This clone was seen just once. CDR3 protein: CAWSVGQGLQPQHF. CDR3 bases: TGTGCCTGGAGTGTGGGACAGGGGCTACAGCCCCAGCATTTT. This rearrangement joins TRBV30 to TRBJ1-5, with 10 nucleotides matching TRBD1. V lost 0 bases, J lost 7 bases, and 3 bases stayed unmatched. This CDR3 has 14 residues. Germline V gene lookup returns CDR1 GTSNPN and CDR2 SVGIG (reference sequence).

The chain has TRBV18 and TRBJ2-7, with a weak D call TRBD2 (5 bases). CDR3 length equals 16 residues. Germline V CDR1 and CDR2: KGHSH, LQKENI. V was cut by 3 bases and J by 3 bases, with 18 bases left in between. The CDR3 sequence: CASSPRLSQSLYEQYF. CDR3 nucleotides: TGTGCCAGCTCACCTCGACTAAGCCAATCTCTCTACGAGCAGTACTTC.

The chain links TRBV3-1 (or the pseudogene TRBV3-2) to TRBJ2-1, with D unresolved. With 2 bases removed from V and 0 bases from J, the gap between germline ends came to 11 bases. The CDR3 has 16 residues. Germline V gives CDR1 LGHDT, CDR2 YNNKEL (reference sequence). CDR3 sequence reads: CASSQQAISSYNEQFF. Written as DNA, the CDR3 is TGTGCCAGCAGCCAACAAGCGATAAGCTCCTACAATGAGCAGTTCTTC.

V gene TRBV30 combines with J gene TRBJ2-7; D possibly corresponds to TRBD1 (6 bases). Trimming left V 2 bases short and J 6 bases short, with 14 bases between. This CDR3 is 13 amino acids long. CDR1 is GTSNPN, CDR2 SVGIG, per germline (reference sequence). The CDR3 loop is CAWSNRALGEQYF. The CDR3 coding sequence is TGTGCCTGGAGTAACAGGGCTCTGGGCGAGCAGTACTTC.

CDR3 sequence: CSASRPLGSGANVLTF. CDR3 DNA sequence: TGCAGTGCTAGTCGTCCTCTGGGCTCTGGGGCCAACGTCCTGACTTTC. The V call is TRBV20-1, the J call TRBJ2-6; D call uncertain. CDR3 length: 16 residues. V was cut by 3 bases and J by 0 bases, with 12 bases left in between. Germline V gene lookup returns CDR1 DFQATT and CDR2 SNEGSKA (reference sequence).

This chain links TRBV30 with TRBJ2-1; D is possibly TRBD1 (6 bases). Trimming removed 3 bases from V and 8 bases from J, with 17 bases in between. There are 14 residues in the CDR3. Germline V lookup: CDR1 GTSNPN, CDR2 SVGIG (reference sequence). CDR3 DNA sequence: TGTGCCTGGAGAGAGGGGGTAGGCGGCTATGAGCAGTTCTTC. Translating gives CAWREGVGGYEQFF. Looking up the rest from reference TRBV30 and TRBJ2-1 gives the full variable domain: SQTIHQWPATLVQPVGSPLSLECTVEGTSNPNLYWYRQAAGRGLQLLFYSVGIGQISSEVPQNLSASRPQDRQFILSSKKLLLSDSGFYLCAWREGVGGYEQFFGPGTRLTVL.

The rearrangement uses TRBV10-3 and TRBJ2-3, with unresolved D. CDR1 and CDR2 (germline): ENHRY, SYGVKD. Trimming left V 6 bases short and J 1 base short, with 8 bases between. This CDR3 comprises 13 residues. CDR3 sequence reads: CAIRDVGTDTQYF. CDR3 in DNA: TGTGCCATCAGGGACGTCGGCACAGATACGCAGTATTTT.

V usage is TRBV30 and J usage is TRBJ2-3, with a possible D match to TRBD1 (6 bases). Germline lookup yields CDR1 GTSNPN and CDR2 SVGIG (reference sequence). The V and J ends lost 5 bases and 4 bases respectively, with 16 bases between them. The CDR3 runs to 14 residues. DNA for the CDR3: TGTGCCTGGGACCGGGACCCAGGGGCAGATACGCAGTATTTT. The encoded protein is CAWDRDPGADTQYF.

The chain has TRBV6-1 and TRBJ1-5, with D maybe TRBD1 (6 bases). The ends were cut back, 1 base at V and 4 bases at J, with 8 bases in the middle. Germline V CDR1 and CDR2: MNHNS, SASEGT. The CDR3 has 14 residues. The CDR3 DNA is TGTGCCAGCAGTGAAGGGGGGCAAAATCAGCCCCAGCATTTT. This gives the protein CASSEGGQNQPQHF.